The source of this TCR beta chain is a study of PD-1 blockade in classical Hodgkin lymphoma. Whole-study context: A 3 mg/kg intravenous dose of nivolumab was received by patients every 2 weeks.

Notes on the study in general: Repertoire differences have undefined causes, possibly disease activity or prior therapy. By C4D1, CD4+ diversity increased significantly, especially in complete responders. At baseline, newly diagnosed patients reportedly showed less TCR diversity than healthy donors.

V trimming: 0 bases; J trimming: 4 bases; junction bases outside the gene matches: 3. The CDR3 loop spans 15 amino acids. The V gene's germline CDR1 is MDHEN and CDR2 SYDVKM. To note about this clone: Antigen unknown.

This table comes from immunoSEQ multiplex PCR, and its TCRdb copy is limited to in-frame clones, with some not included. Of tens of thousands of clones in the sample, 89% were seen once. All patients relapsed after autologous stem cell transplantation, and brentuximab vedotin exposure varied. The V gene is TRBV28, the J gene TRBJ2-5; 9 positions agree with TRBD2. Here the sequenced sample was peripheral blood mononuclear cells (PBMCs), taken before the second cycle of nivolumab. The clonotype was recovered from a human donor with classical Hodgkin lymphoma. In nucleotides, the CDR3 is TGTGCCAGCAGTTTATGGCGGGGGGGCCCAGAGACCCAGTACTTC. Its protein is CASSLWRGGPETQYF.